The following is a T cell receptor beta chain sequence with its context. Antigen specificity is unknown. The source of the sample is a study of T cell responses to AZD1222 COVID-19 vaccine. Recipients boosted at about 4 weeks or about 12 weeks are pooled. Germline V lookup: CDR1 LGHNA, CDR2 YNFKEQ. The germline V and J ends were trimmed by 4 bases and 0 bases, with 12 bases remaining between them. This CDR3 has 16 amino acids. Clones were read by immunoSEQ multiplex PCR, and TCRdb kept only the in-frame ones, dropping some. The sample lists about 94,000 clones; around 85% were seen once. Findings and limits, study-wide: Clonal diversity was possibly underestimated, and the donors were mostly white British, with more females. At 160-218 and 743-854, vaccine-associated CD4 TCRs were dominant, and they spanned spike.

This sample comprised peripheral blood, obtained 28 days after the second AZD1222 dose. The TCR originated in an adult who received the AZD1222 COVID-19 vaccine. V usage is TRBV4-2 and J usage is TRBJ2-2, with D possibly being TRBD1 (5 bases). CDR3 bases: TGTGCCAGCAGCCCCCCCCAGGGCGCGAACACCGGGGAGCTGTTTTTT. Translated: CASSPPQGANTGELFF.